This T cell receptor beta chain derives from a study of blood T cell repertoires in COVID-19. The wider study: The United States, Italy and Spain were the sources of the acute and convalescent COVID-19 samples. Nucleic acid was either cDNA or gDNA, and it came from T cells, B-cell-depleted T cells, or PBMCs.

From germline, CDR1 is GTSNPN and CDR2 SVGIG (reference sequence). With V trimmed by 5 bases and J by 2 bases, 7 bases remained unmatched. The CDR3 runs to 15 residues. Under the authors' procedure: Amplification with reference gene primers provided the estimates of nucleated cell counts. TCRdb keeps only in-frame clones here, not all; method: immunoSEQ multiplex PCR. That table gives V, J and clone size, and the DNA gave D and trimming. The data hold roughly 17,000 clones, with just under 90% observed a single time. The receptor was isolated from a human donor in a cohort sampled during active COVID-19. Sequenced input: peripheral blood. The chain combines TRBV30 with TRBJ2-3; 10 nucleotides align to TRBD2. The CDR3 region is CAWVFSGRITDTQYF. In nucleotides, the CDR3 is TGTGCCTGGGTCTTTAGCGGGAGGATCACAGATACGCAGTATTTT.